A selection of T cell receptor beta chains follows, all from one sample in a study of blood T cell repertoires in COVID-19. Libraries were prepared by immunoSEQ multiplex PCR; TCRdb keeps only in-frame clonotypes and omits some of them. The sample contains 200,000 or so clones, over 80% of which appear only once. Sequenced input: peripheral blood. These receptors all come from a human donor in a cohort sampled during active COVID-19. CDR3s include the opening cysteine and the closing phenylalanine or tryptophan. Fields, in order: clone size, D gene, J gene, V gene, CDR3 DNA, CDR3 protein. A D gene is named only where the DNA matches it firmly. Where a row states a size, it is once, few, many or the class of an expanded clone; other rows omit it.

size: NA
D: NA
J: TRBJ1-2
V: TRBV3-1/TRBV3-2
DNA: TGTGCCAGCAGCCAGGCGGGGCGAGACTATGGCTACACCTTC
CDR3: CASSQAGRDYGYTF

size: NA
D: NA
J: TRBJ1-2
V: TRBV15
DNA: TGTGCCACCAGCAGAGATAGAACAGGCGTCTATGGCTACACCTTC
CDR3: CATSRDRTGVYGYTF

size: NA
D: TRBD1
J: TRBJ2-3
V: TRBV18
DNA: TGTGCCAGCTCACGACAGGGGGTCGGCACAGATACGCAGTATTTT
CDR3: CASSRQGVGTDTQYF

size: NA
D: NA
J: TRBJ2-1
V: TRBV6-6
DNA: TGTGCCAGCAGCGGGGGTGGGTTAGGTGAGCAGTTCTTC
CDR3: CASSGGGLGEQFF

size: NA
D: TRBD1
J: TRBJ2-7
V: TRBV19
DNA: TGTGCCAGTAGTATTCAGGGGGCCTACGAGCAGTACTTC
CDR3: CASSIQGAYEQYF

size: NA
D: NA
J: TRBJ1-3
V: TRBV9
DNA: TGTGCCAGCAGCGGGGCCTTCGGCTCTGGAAACACCATATATTTT
CDR3: CASSGAFGSGNTIYF

size: NA
D: TRBD2
J: TRBJ2-7
V: TRBV5-1
DNA: TGCGCCAGCAGCTTAGGCGCTAGCGGGAGGCAATACGAGCAGTACTTC
CDR3: CASSLGASGRQYEQYF

size: NA
D: NA
J: TRBJ1-6
V: TRBV5-4
DNA: TGTGCCAGCAGCGCCGGGTTAAGCTCCTATAATTCACCCCTCCACTTT
CDR3: CASSAGLSSYNSPLHF

size: few
D: TRBD2
J: TRBJ2-7
V: TRBV4-2
DNA: TGTGCCAGCAGCCAAGCCCCTAGCGGGAGAGGCGAGCAGTACTTC
CDR3: CASSQAPSGRGEQYF

size: NA
D: NA
J: TRBJ2-3
V: TRBV28
DNA: TGTGCCAGCAGAGGGGCGTACTTCACAGATACGCAGTATTTT
CDR3: CASRGAYFTDTQYF

size: NA
D: TRBD1
J: TRBJ2-1
V: TRBV9
DNA: TGTGCCAGCAGCGGGACAGGGGGGAATGAGCAGTTCTTC
CDR3: CASSGTGGNEQFF

size: NA
D: TRBD2
J: TRBJ2-5
V: TRBV5-1
DNA: TGCGCCAGCGCCCCCAGCGGGAGGGAGCAAGAGACCCAGTACTTC
CDR3: CASAPSGREQETQYF

size: NA
D: NA
J: TRBJ1-2
V: TRBV15
DNA: TGTGCCACCAGCAGTAACAGGGATGGCTACACCTTC
CDR3: CATSSNRDGYTF

size: NA
D: TRBD2
J: TRBJ2-3
V: TRBV5-4
DNA: TGTGCCAGCAGCTTGCTTCTAGCGGGAGGGCCCACAGATACGCAGTATTTT
CDR3: CASSLLLAGGPTDTQYF

size: NA
D: TRBD1
J: TRBJ1-2
V: TRBV14
DNA: TGTGCCAGCAGCCTGGGACAGATATATGGCTACACCTTC
CDR3: CASSLGQIYGYTF

size: NA
D: NA
J: TRBJ1-1
V: TRBV14
DNA: TGTGCCAGCAGCCAAGACCTAAGGACAGAAGCTTTCTTT
CDR3: CASSQDLRTEAFF

size: NA
D: TRBD1
J: TRBJ2-7
V: TRBV28
DNA: TGTGCCAGCAGTTCCCCGGGACAGGGCTTTGGGGAGCAGTACTTC
CDR3: CASSSPGQGFGEQYF

size: NA
D: TRBD1
J: TRBJ2-7
V: TRBV9
DNA: TGTGCCAGCAGCCTAAGACAGGGGGACGAGCAGTACTTC
CDR3: CASSLRQGDEQYF

size: NA
D: NA
J: TRBJ1-4
V: TRBV7-9
DNA: TGTGCCAGCACCTCTGGTAGGGGCACTAATGAAAAACTGTTTTTT
CDR3: CASTSGRGTNEKLFF

size: few
D: TRBD1
J: TRBJ2-7
V: TRBV5-4
DNA: TGTGCCAGCAGCTTGCCTGGACAGGGGGCGTGGGAGCAGTACTTC
CDR3: CASSLPGQGAWEQYF

size: NA
D: TRBD2
J: TRBJ2-1
V: TRBV6-5
DNA: TGTGCCAGCAACCAGCGGACTAGCGGGGAGGGTAGACAGTTCTTC
CDR3: CASNQRTSGEGRQFF

size: NA
D: TRBD1
J: TRBJ1-1
V: TRBV5-1
DNA: TGCGCCAGCAGCCTTGGGGGGACAGGGGAAACTGAAGCTTTCTTT
CDR3: CASSLGGTGETEAFF

size: NA
D: NA
J: TRBJ2-1
V: TRBV6-2/TRBV6-3
DNA: TGTGCCAGCAGTTACCCCATCAGCGTCCATGAGCAGTTCTTC
CDR3: CASSYPISVHEQFF

size: NA
D: TRBD1
J: TRBJ2-5
V: TRBV3-1/TRBV3-2
DNA: TGTGCCAGCAGCCTGACAGGGTGGGGACAAGAGACCCAGTACTTC
CDR3: CASSLTGWGQETQYF

size: NA
D: NA
J: TRBJ2-5
V: TRBV30
DNA: TGTGCCTGGAGGCAGATTCCCGGGAGAGAGACCCAGTACTTC
CDR3: CAWRQIPGRETQYF

size: NA
D: NA
J: TRBJ2-7
V: TRBV3-1/TRBV3-2
DNA: TGTGCCAGCAGCCAAGATTGGGGCCCTCTTGGTGGGAACGAGCAGTACTTC
CDR3: CASSQDWGPLGGNEQYF

size: NA
D: NA
J: TRBJ2-5
V: TRBV7-3
DNA: TGTGCCAGCAGCGCTAGCGCTCAAGAGACCCAGTACTTC
CDR3: CASSASAQETQYF

size: NA
D: NA
J: TRBJ1-1
V: TRBV3-1/TRBV3-2
DNA: TGTGCCAGCAGCCAAGGGGCAGGGGTGGAAACTGAAGCTTTCTTT
CDR3: CASSQGAGVETEAFF

size: once
D: TRBD1
J: TRBJ2-5
V: TRBV2
DNA: TGTGCCAGCAGGCCGGGACAGGGGGCTGGGGAGACCCAGTACTTC
CDR3: CASRPGQGAGETQYF

size: NA
D: TRBD2
J: TRBJ2-7
V: TRBV20-1
DNA: TGCAGTGCTAGTTGGACTAGCGGGAAGCCCGAGCAGTACTTC
CDR3: CSASWTSGKPEQYF

size: many
D: TRBD1
J: TRBJ2-3
V: TRBV24-1
DNA: TGTGCCACCAGCAAGGGACAGTCACGCACAGATACGCAGTATTTT
CDR3: CATSKGQSRTDTQYF

size: few
D: TRBD2
J: TRBJ2-7
V: TRBV4-2
DNA: TGTGCCAGCAGCCAAGCGGGACTAGCGGGAGACGAGCAGTACTTC
CDR3: CASSQAGLAGDEQYF

size: many
D: TRBD1
J: TRBJ2-7
V: TRBV19
DNA: TGTGCCACCCCGGGACAGCTAACCTACGAGCAGTACTTC
CDR3: CATPGQLTYEQYF

size: NA
D: TRBD2
J: TRBJ2-7
V: TRBV5-5
DNA: TGTGCCAGCAGCTTACTAGCGCCCTCCTACGAGCAGTACTTC
CDR3: CASSLLAPSYEQYF